This is a list of T cell receptor beta chains from one sample in a study of kidney transplant recipient with SARS-CoV-2 infection. One entry per CDR3 protein, called by TCRdb with MiXCR from the reads. The sample holds some 220,000 distinct CDR3 sequences; 29% are singletons and the top ten take about 7%. The sample was a blood sample, taken at baseline and on day 111 from a kidney transplant recipient. These receptors came from a male patient between 25 and 39 years old who had COVID-19 and was a kidney transplant recipient. Certain T cells may be donor cells from the graft. The CDR3 runs from the conserved cysteine through the conserved F or W. D genes are given only for firm matches. Rows may omit the clone size; those that give it use once, few, many or a size class.

>.|.|TRBV5-5|TRBJ2-2|14
TGTGCCAGCAGCTTGGTACTTAACACCGGGGAGCTGCTTTTT
CASSLVLNTGELLF
>.|many|TRBV7-2|TRBJ1-3|14
TGTGCCAGCAGCCCAGGCTTCTCTGGAAACACCATATATTTT
CASSPGFSGNTIYF
>.|many|TRBV14|TRBJ2-7|17
TGTGCCAGCAGCCAAGGGACAGTTAAGGCCCCTTCCTACGAGCAGTACTTC
CASSQGTVKAPSYEQYF
>TRBD1|many|TRBV19|TRBJ2-6|18
TGTGCCAGTACTCATCAGGGGGGACAGGGTTCTGGGGCCAACGTCCTGACTTTC
CASTHQGGQGSGANVLTF
>.|many|TRBV27|TRBJ1-4|12
TGTGCCAGCAGTCCGCTTAATGAAAAACTGTTTTTT
CASSPLNEKLFF
>.|few|TRBV9|TRBJ1-1|18
TGTGCCAGCAGCGTAGCCCCGACGGGTTCTGCATTGGACACTGAAGCTTTCTTT
CASSVAPTGSALDTEAFF
>.|.|TRBV20-1|TRBJ2-3|14
TGCAGTGCCGAGATCCGCGGGGGCACAGATACGCAGTATTTT
CSAEIRGGTDTQYF
>.|many|TRBV5-1|TRBJ1-1|15
TGCGCCAGCAGCTTGGAGTACAGGACTAACACTGAAGCTTTCTTT
CASSLEYRTNTEAFF
>TRBD2|many|TRBV7-9|TRBJ2-7|16
TGTGCCAGCAGCGAGACTAGCGGGTATGAAAGCTACGAGCAGTACTTC
CASSETSGYESYEQYF
>TRBD2|many|TRBV30|TRBJ2-2|15
TGTGCCTGCCAGACTAGCGGTTTATCCACCGGGGAGCTGTTTTTT
CACQTSGLSTGELFF
>.|.|TRBV27|TRBJ1-1|15
TGTGCCAGCAGTTTTAATAGGGTTAAGAACACTGAAGCTTTCTTT
CASSFNRVKNTEAFF
>.|many|TRBV10-1|TRBJ2-2|11
TGCGCCAGGAGAGGGGCCGGGGAGCTGTTTTTT
CARRGAGELFF
>.|many|TRBV12-5|TRBJ1-2|17
TGTGCTAGTGGTTGGAGTTATTTGCAGGGAAAGACCTATGGCTACACCTTC
CASGWSYLQGKTYGYTF
>TRBD1|few|TRBV10-2|TRBJ2-1|16
TGCGCCAGCAGTGAGGCCTGGACAGGGGGGGGGGATGAGCAGTTCTTC
CASSEAWTGGGDEQFF
>.|many|TRBV2|TRBJ2-7|14
TGTGCCAGCAGTGGCGGGGGCAGCTCCTACGAGCAGTACTTC
CASSGGGSSYEQYF
>TRBD2|few|TRBV20-1|TRBJ2-5|16
TGCAGTGCTAGGAGCGGTGCTAGCGGGGGTTTGGAGACCCAGTACTTC
CSARSGASGGLETQYF
>TRBD1|many|TRBV5-6|TRBJ1-2|14
TGTGCCAGCAGCCGACAGGGTTCTAACTATGGCTACACCTTC
CASSRQGSNYGYTF
>TRBD2|many|TRBV27|TRBJ2-7|15
TGTGCCAGCAGTCCAGCGCTAGCGGGAGGGCCCGAGCAGTACTTC
CASSPALAGGPEQYF
>.|many|TRBV6-5|TRBJ1-2|17
TGTGCCAGCAGTGATGTGGAGGAATGTAGAAAGACCTATGGCTACACCTTC
CASSDVEECRKTYGYTF
>TRBD2|many|TRBV6-5|TRBJ2-5|16
TGTGCCAGCAGTGTTTCTAGCGGGCTGGGACAAGAGACCCAGTACTTC
CASSVSSGLGQETQYF
>TRBD2|many|TRBV19|TRBJ2-7|12
TGTGCCAGTAGTAACAGCGGGAGCGAGCAGTACTTC
CASSNSGSEQYF
>TRBD2|many|TRBV20-1|TRBJ2-2|14
TGCAGTGCTAGGGGGACTAGCGACACCGGGGAGCTGTTTTTT
CSARGTSDTGELFF
>TRBD2|many|TRBV7-2|TRBJ2-1|16
TGTGCCAGCAGTGGTAGCGGGAGGAATTCCTACAATGAGCAGTTCTTC
CASSGSGRNSYNEQFF
>.|.|TRBV19|TRBJ1-2|17
TGTGCCAGTAGTATCGGGATGACAAATCGAAAGACCTATGGCTACACCTTC
CASSIGMTNRKTYGYTF
>TRBD1|many|TRBV2|TRBJ1-4|14
TGTGCCAGAGAAGCTGGACAGGGCGATGAAAAACTGTTTTTT
CAREAGQGDEKLFF
>.|few|TRBV10-1|TRBJ1-2|17
TGCGCCAGCAGTCGTCCTGAAAGATCGCGAAAGACCTATGGCTACACCTTC
CASSRPERSRKTYGYTF
>TRBD2|many|TRBV14|TRBJ2-1|16
TGTGCCAGCAGCCCAGTACTAGCGGGAGGTAGGAATGAGCAGTTCTTC
CASSPVLAGGRNEQFF
>.|many|TRBV7-9|TRBJ2-1|14
TGTGCCAGCAGCTTACCCGGAGCAGGGAGTGAGCAGTTCTTC
CASSLPGAGSEQFF
>.|many|TRBV11-2|TRBJ1-2|17
TGTGCCAGCAGCGCCGAAGTAACAAGCAGAAAGACCTATGGCTACACCTTC
CASSAEVTSRKTYGYTF
>TRBD1|many|TRBV12-3/TRBV12-4|TRBJ2-5|12
TGTGCCAGCGGGGACAGGCAAGAGACCCAGTACTTC
CASGDRQETQYF
>.|many|TRBV8-2|TRBJ2-6|17
TGTGGCAAATGGTTGAGGATAACACAAAGTCGGGCCAACGTCCTGACTTTC
CGKWLRITQSRANVLTF
>.|.|TRBV10-3|TRBJ2-3|13
TGTGCCGCACAGGGTTATAGCACAGATACGCAGTATTTT
CAAQGYSTDTQYF
>.|many|TRBV21-1|TRBJ2-6|17
TGTGCCAGCAGCACCCCCATCTTGACCGGGGGGGCCAACGTCCTGACTTTC
CASSTPILTGGANVLTF
>.|many|TRBV11-1|TRBJ1-2|17
TGTGCCAGCAGCACGTGTGGTAAGGCTGGAAAGACCTATGGCTACACCTTC
CASSTCGKAGKTYGYTF
>TRBD1|many|TRBV30|TRBJ1-6|14
TGTGCCTGGAGACCGACAGGGTATAATTCACCCCTCCACTTT
CAWRPTGYNSPLHF
>.|many|TRBV24-1|TRBJ1-1|13
TGTGCCACCAGCCCGAGGGACGGGCGGCGAGCTTTCTTT
CATSPRDGRRAFF
>TRBD1|many|TRBV3-1|TRBJ2-1|17
TGTGCCAGCAGCCACAAAGCCGGGACAGGGGGCGCAAGGTGGCAGTTCTTC
CASSHKAGTGGARWQFF
>.|many|TRBV6-5|TRBJ1-2|15
TGTGCCAGCAGTCAAGAGTACAGGGTCGCCGGTGGCTACACCTTC
CASSQEYRVAGGYTF
>.|many|TRBV5-4|TRBJ1-1|14
TGTGCCAGCAGCTTGGAAAAGGGCCGGCAAAAAGCTTTCTTT
CASSLEKGRQKAFF
>.|many|TRBV10-2|TRBJ1-2|17
TGCGCCAGCAGTAGGCATACCACTTCTAGAAAGACCTATGGCTACACCTTC
CASSRHTTSRKTYGYTF
>TRBD2|few|TRBV10-1|TRBJ2-3|20
TGCGCCAGCAGTGGATTCCGACCGGGACTAGCGGGAGGAGGCACAGATACGCAGTATTTT
CASSGFRPGLAGGGTDTQYF
>.|many|TRBV7-4|TRBJ1-2|17
TGTGCCAGCAGCGTAGCTGATTCAGCTCGAAAGACCTATGGCTACACCTTC
CASSVADSARKTYGYTF
>.|few|TRBV5-6|TRBJ2-1|13
TGTGCCAGCAGCTTGGCGGCGATTCAATCACAGTTCTTC
CASSLAAIQSQFF
>.|many|TRBV7-9|TRBJ2-2|15
TGTGCCAGCAGCGCCGGTCTGTCGCCGGCCGGGGAGCTGTTTTTT
CASSAGLSPAGELFF
>TRBD1|.|TRBV30|TRBJ2-6|19
TGTGCCTGGAGCAGTTGGACAGGGGACCTATTCTCTGGGGCCAACGTCCTGACTTTC
CAWSSWTGDLFSGANVLTF
>.|many|TRBV20-1|TRBJ1-2|12
TGCAGTGCTACGGCCCGGGCGGGAGGCTACACCTTC
CSATARAGGYTF
>.|many|TRBV7-6|TRBJ2-7|14
TGTGCCAGCAGCTTAAACGGGAAGGGGTACGAGCAGTACTTC
CASSLNGKGYEQYF
>.|.|TRBV2|TRBJ1-6|13
TGTGCCAGCACGACTGAGTATAATTCACCCCTCCACTTT
CASTTEYNSPLHF